Below, 5 T cell receptor beta chains from the same sample are listed, as sequenced in a study of CD8 T cells in ankylosing spondylitis (dated by TCRdb to 2016 to 2017). Here is what the overall study found, with its caveats: Blood from ankylosing spondylitis patients appeared to be characterized by a TCR beta motif made up of fewer than ten highly homologous amino acid variants.

The library came from 5' RACE. The data were produced on an Illumina HiSeq 2500. TCRdb took the public reads, trimmed them with fastp at Q25, ran MiXCR for clone calling and kept in-frame beta chains. A single entry per CDR3 protein holds the most common genes and DNA from its merged rows. Counted in this sample were just under 550,000 distinct CDR3 sequences; roughly 13% of them appeared once. The ten largest clones add up to nearly 7% of the sample. For these TCRs, the target antigens are not known. Sequenced input: blood, either unsorted or a sorted T cell fraction (not recorded which). The receptors were gathered from a male donor with ankylosing spondylitis.

The chain uses TRBV6-1 and TRBJ2-2, with D possibly TRBD1 on 6 matching bases. This CDR3 has 13 amino acids. The germline CDR1 and CDR2 sequences are MNHNS and SASEGT. V gave up 7 bases and J gave up 4 bases, with 10 bases separating them. CDR3 amino acids: CASTRTVTGELFF. In nucleotides, the CDR3 is TGTGCCAGCACACGGACAGTCACCGGGGAGCTGTTTTTT.

The CDR3 nucleotides are TGTGCCAGCAGCACCGGCCTAGACAGATCCAATGAGCAGTTCTTC. Its protein is CASSTGLDRSNEQFF. The chain carries TRBV7-9 and TRBJ2-1, with D possibly TRBD1 on 5 matching bases. Germline-derived CDR1 and CDR2 are SEHNR and FQNEAQ (reference sequence). V was shortened by 5 bases and J by 6 bases, with 17 bases between the two germline ends. CDR3 length: 15 residues.

This clonotype appeared a few times. This chain connects TRBV12-3 or TRBV12-4 to TRBJ1-2; 8 bases align to TRBD1. The J segment lost 5 bases and the V segment lost 6 bases, leaving 8 bases of the junction unmatched. This CDR3 region has 14 residues. The chain's CDR3 is CASSQTGGMYGYTF. In nucleotides, the CDR3 is TGTGCCAGCAGCCAAACAGGGGGAATGTATGGCTACACCTTC.

This clonotype was seen a handful of times. The chain couples TRBV11-2 to TRBJ1-2; D is uncertain. CDR1 is SGHAT, CDR2 FQNNGV, per germline. Trimming removed 0 bases from V and 6 bases from J, with 11 bases in between. The CDR3 runs 14 residues. The CDR3 sequence: CASSLDRASDGYTF. In DNA, the CDR3 is TGTGCCAGCAGCTTAGATCGGGCCTCTGATGGCTACACCTTC.

The rearrangement uses TRBV20-1 and TRBJ2-1; 7 nucleotides match TRBD2. J lost 3 bases, V lost 3 bases, and 11 bases had no gene match. The germline gives CDR1 DFQATT, CDR2 SNEGSKA (reference sequence). The CDR3 has 16 residues. CDR3 DNA sequence: TGCAGTGCTAGCCTTCTCCGTGGGAGGGGCTACAATGAGCAGTTCTTC. It is translated as CSASLLRGRGYNEQFF.